These 24 T cell receptor beta chains were all obtained from the same sample, sequenced in a study of blood T cell repertoires in COVID-19 (dated by TCRdb to the early 2020s). Libraries were constructed by the immunoSEQ multiplex PCR assay. This immuneACCESS table, as held by TCRdb, lists in-frame sequences with V and J called but not all clones. Of the missing ones, under half trace to an unresolved V gene in checked studies; the others have no known cause. In all, the sample holds about 180,000 clones, and about 82% of those were seen once. 8% to 10% of the sample belongs to the ten largest clones. Sequencing was performed on PBMCs or T cells enriched from blood (not recorded which). These receptors all stem from a woman aged 25 to 39 who had recovered from COVID-19.

The gene calls are TRBV27 and TRBJ2-7, with D perhaps TRBD2 (5 bases). Trimming cost V 4 bases and J 1 base, with 8 bases left between them. The CDR3 spans 13 residues. Germline-derived CDR1 and CDR2 are MNHEY and SMNVEV (reference sequence). CDR3 region: CASSSTSSYEQYF. CDR3 bases: TGTGCCAGCAGTTCCACTAGTTCCTACGAGCAGTACTTC.

The chain recombines TRBV6-2 or TRBV6-3 with TRBJ1-1; D gene uncertain. The V end lost 4 bases, the J end lost 1 base, and 7 bases lay between the germline ends. The CDR3 covers 13 residues. Germline V gene data show CDR1 as MNHEY and CDR2 as SVGEGT. The CDR3 loop is CASSSRENTEAFF. Written as DNA, the CDR3 is TGTGCCAGCAGTTCGAGGGAGAACACTGAAGCTTTCTTT.

The V gene is TRBV2, the J gene TRBJ1-1; the D gene is possibly TRBD1 (6 bases). From germline, CDR1 is SNHLY and CDR2 FYNNEI. The CDR3 has 15 residues. V was cut by 5 bases and J by 0 bases, with 13 bases left in between. CDR3 residues: CASSLDSLMNTEAFF. The CDR3 DNA is TGTGCCAGCAGTTTGGACAGCCTCATGAACACTGAAGCTTTCTTT.

This rearrangement joins TRBV19 to TRBJ1-2; perhaps TRBD1 as D (5 bases). V lost 5 bases and J lost 4, with 14 bases in between. The CDR3 has 14 amino acids. From germline, CDR1 is LNHDA and CDR2 SQIVND (reference sequence). This chain's CDR3 is CASSFYGRAYGYTF. The CDR3 DNA sequence: TGTGCCAGTAGTTTCTATGGCAGGGCCTATGGCTACACCTTC.

The gene calls are TRBV11-3 and TRBJ2-3, with 10 bases identical to TRBD2. The junction had 12 bases not matched to a gene; V was cut back by 5 bases and J by 1 base. Germline V gives CDR1 SGHNT, CDR2 YENEEA. This CDR3 has 18 amino acids. DNA for the CDR3: TGTGCCAGCAGCGTCGGAGAGGGAGGACTAGCGGGCACAGATACGCAGTATTTT. Its translation: CASSVGEGGLAGTDTQYF.

The chain combines TRBV5-1 with TRBJ2-7, with a tentative D call TRBD2 (6 bases). This CDR3 spans 15 amino acids. Germline CDR1 and CDR2: SGHRS and YFSETQ. Trimming cost V 2 bases and J 2 bases, with 14 bases left between them. CDR3 DNA: TGCGCCAGCAGCTTAGGGGACTCCAAAACCTACGAGCAGTACTTC. Its translation is CASSLGDSKTYEQYF.

The gene calls are TRBV2 and TRBJ2-7, with 10 bases fitting TRBD2. This CDR3 has 14 residues. CDR1 and CDR2 (germline): SNHLY, FYNNEI. Trimming cost V 6 bases and J 4 bases; bases outside gene matches: 6. DNA of the CDR3: TGTGCCAGCAGCCCGGGACTAGCGAGGTACGAGCAGTACTTC. It translates to CASSPGLARYEQYF.

The CDR3: CASSFRGQGVEQYF. CDR3 bases: TGTGCCAGCAGTTTCCGCGGGCAGGGGGTCGAGCAGTACTTC. The chain carries TRBV27 and TRBJ2-7; TRBD1 matches 7 bases. V lost 3 bases, J lost 6 bases, and 8 bases stayed unmatched. The germline V gene encodes CDR1 MNHEY and CDR2 SMNVEV (reference sequence). The CDR3 has 14 residues.

The gene calls are TRBV25-1 and TRBJ1-1, with TRBD1 identical over 9 bases. Trimming cost V 6 bases and J 2 bases; bases outside gene matches: 13. The CDR3 spans 17 residues. The germline gives CDR1 MGHDK, CDR2 SYGVNS. The CDR3 reads CASSWGGDRDANTEAFF. The CDR3 DNA reads as TGTGCCAGCAGCTGGGGGGGGGACAGGGACGCCAACACTGAAGCTTTCTTT.

The chain couples TRBV5-1 to TRBJ2-5, with a tentative D call TRBD2 (6 bases). The germline V and J ends were trimmed by 4 bases and 5 bases, with 12 bases remaining between them. There are 13 residues in the CDR3. The germline gives CDR1 SGHRS, CDR2 YFSETQ. The CDR3 DNA reads TGCGCCAGCAGCCCGGAGGGACTGGAGACCCAGTACTTC. It codes for CASSPEGLETQYF.

This chain joins TRBV1 and TRBJ2-7; TRBD2, the table's D call, lacks a check against the DNA. TRBV1 is annotated as a pseudogene. This CDR3 region has 14 residues. CDR3: CTSSLRGNFYEQYF. The CDR3 nucleotides read TGCACCAGCAGCCTACGAGGGAACTTCTACGAGCAGTACTTC.

The rearrangement links TRBV2 to TRBJ2-3; 14 nucleotides line up with TRBD2. J gave up 5 bases and V 3 bases, and 7 bases lay outside the gene matches. Germline assignment: CDR1 SNHLY and CDR2 FYNNEI. This CDR3 region has 17 residues. In DNA form, the CDR3 reads TGTGCCAGCAGTGAGGAGGGACTAGCGGGAGTTGGAGATACGCAGTATTTT. This codes for CASSEEGLAGVGDTQYF.

The V call is TRBV7-9, the J call TRBJ2-5, with D possibly being TRBD1 (6 bases). The germline V and J ends were trimmed by 0 bases and 2 bases, with 10 bases remaining between them. The CDR3 is 15 residues long. Germline V lookup: CDR1 SEHNR, CDR2 FQNEAQ (reference sequence). The DNA for the CDR3 is TGTGCCAGCAGCTTAGCTACAGGGCTACAAGAGACCCAGTACTTC. This gives the protein CASSLATGLQETQYF. The full variable domain, rest sourced from reference TRBV7-9 and TRBJ2-5, is DTGVSQNPRHKITKRGQNVTFRCDPISEHNRLYWYRQTLGQGPEFLTYFQNEAQLEKSRLLSDRFSAERPKGSFSTLEIQRTEQGDSAMYLCASSLATGLQETQYFGPGTRLLVL.

The chain has TRBV14 and TRBJ2-1; TRBD2 might be the D (7 bases). The V gene lost 0 bases and the J gene lost 5 bases, with 20 bases spanning the gap. Germline loops: CDR1 SGHDN, CDR2 FVKESK. The CDR3 sequence is 18 residues long. The CDR3 spells CASSQEGSGTGAHNEQFF. The CDR3, as DNA: TGTGCCAGCAGCCAAGAAGGGAGCGGGACGGGGGCACACAATGAGCAGTTCTTC.

This rearrangement joins TRBV2 to TRBJ2-3; 10 bases line up with TRBD2. The germline V gene encodes CDR1 SNHLY and CDR2 FYNNEI. V was pared by 9 bases and J by 4 bases, with 10 bases of the junction left unmatched. The CDR3 contains 15 residues. The CDR3 bases are TGTGCCAGTGGAAGCGGGGGGGCGGTCGCAGATACGCAGTATTTT. Translating gives CASGSGGAVADTQYF. Full variable domain (rest looked up from reference TRBV2 and TRBJ2-3): EPEVTQTPSHQVTQMGQEVILRCVPISNHLYFYWYRQILGQKVEFLVSFYNNEISEKSEIFDDQFSVERPDGSNFTLKIRSTKLEDSAMYFCASGSGGAVADTQYFGPGTRLTVL.

The rearrangement links TRBV4-1 to TRBJ2-2; D gene ambiguous. Germline values: CDR1 MGHRA, CDR2 YSYEKL. The CDR3 consists of 14 residues. Trimming took off 6 bases at V and 2 bases at J, with 10 bases between the two ends. CDR3: CASSRLLNTGELFF. CDR3 coding DNA: TGCGCCAGCAGTCGGCTACTAAACACCGGGGAGCTGTTTTTT.

This chain joins TRBV20-1 and TRBJ2-5; D is undetermined. Trimming removed 3 bases from V and 6 bases from J, with 5 bases in between. The length of the CDR3 is 10 residues. Per germline, CDR1 DFQATT and CDR2 SNEGSKA (reference sequence). The DNA of the CDR3 is TGCAGTGCTAGTCAGAAGACCCAGTACTTC. Translation: CSASQKTQYF.

The chain employs TRBV13 and TRBJ2-2; TRBD2 matches at 13 bases. Unmatched junction bases numbered 13, after V lost 5 bases and J lost 7 bases. The CDR3 contains 18 residues. Looked up from germline, CDR1 is PRHDT and CDR2 is FYEKMQ (reference sequence). The CDR3 region is CASSPSRLAGGRVGELFF. CDR3 DNA: TGTGCCAGCAGCCCCTCCCGACTAGCGGGAGGCAGGGTCGGGGAGCTGTTTTTT.

The chain recombines TRBV4-1 with TRBJ1-3, with D unresolved. The CDR3 consists of 14 residues. V lost 0 bases, J lost 6 bases, and 9 bases lay in between. Germline V gene sequence: CDR1 MGHRA, CDR2 YSYEKL. Here the CDR3 DNA reads TGCGCCAGCAGCCAAGACAGTGCCGAAAACACCATATATTTT. This sequence encodes CASSQDSAENTIYF.

This clone was detected once. The genes are TRBV7-2 and TRBJ2-3, with D hard to call. The CDR3 spans 12 residues. Trimming took off 4 bases at V and 3 bases at J, with 5 bases between the two ends. Germline lookup yields CDR1 SGHTA and CDR2 FQGNSA. CDR3 region: CASSSFTDTQYF. As DNA, the CDR3 is TGTGCCAGCAGCTCCTTTACAGATACGCAGTATTTT. The full variable domain, with the rest looked up from reference TRBV7-2 and TRBJ2-3, is GAGVSQSPSNKVTEKGKDVELRCDPISGHTALYWYRQSLGQGLEFLIYFQGNSAPDKSGLPSDRFSAERTGGSVSTLTIQRTQQEDSAVYLCASSSFTDTQYFGPGTRLTVL.

The V call is TRBV5-1, the J call TRBJ2-7, with TRBD1 identical over 9 bases. After removal of 10 bases from V and 3 bases from J, the junction contained 11 bases not matched to a gene. There are 14 residues in the CDR3. In germline, CDR1 is SGHRS, CDR2 YFSETQ. The DNA for the CDR3 is TGCGCCGGTCCGAGTATGGACAGGGGCTACGAGCAGTACTTC. Its protein product is CAGPSMDRGYEQYF.

The rearrangement joins TRBV29-1 to TRBJ2-1, with 8 bases identical to TRBD2. The CDR3 spans 20 residues. CDR1 is SQVTM and CDR2 is ANQGSEA in the germline V gene. With 3 bases clipped from V and 0 bases from J, the junction kept 19 bases outside the gene matches. In DNA form, the CDR3 reads TGCAGCGTTGATCCTTATGACACTAGCGGTCCACCGAGCTCCTACAATGAGCAGTTCTTC. Its translation is CSVDPYDTSGPPSSYNEQFF.

The CDR3 is CASSREGGNSPLHF. The CDR3 DNA sequence: TGTGCCAGCAGCAGGGAGGGGGGCAATTCACCCCTCCACTTT. The rearrangement uses TRBV2 and TRBJ1-6; possibly TRBD1 for D (6 bases). This CDR3 comprises 14 residues. CDR1 is SNHLY, CDR2 FYNNEI, per germline. The V gene lost 6 bases and the J gene lost 7 bases, with 13 bases spanning the gap.

This chain joins TRBV9 and TRBJ1-4; the D is unclear. The CDR3 contains 15 residues. Germline values: CDR1 SGDLS, CDR2 YYNGEE. Trimming cost V 4 bases and J 5 bases, with 15 bases left between them. The chain's CDR3 is CASSPLSTENEKLFF. CDR3 in DNA: TGTGCCAGCAGCCCCCTGAGCACTGAGAATGAAAAACTGTTTTTT. Together with reference TRBV9 and TRBJ1-4, the CDR3 gives the full variable domain: DSGVTQTPKHLITATGQRVTLRCSPRSGDLSVYWYQQSLDQGLQFLIQYYNGEERAKGNILERFSAQQFPDLHSELNLSSLELGDSALYFCASSPLSTENEKLFFGSGTQLSVL.